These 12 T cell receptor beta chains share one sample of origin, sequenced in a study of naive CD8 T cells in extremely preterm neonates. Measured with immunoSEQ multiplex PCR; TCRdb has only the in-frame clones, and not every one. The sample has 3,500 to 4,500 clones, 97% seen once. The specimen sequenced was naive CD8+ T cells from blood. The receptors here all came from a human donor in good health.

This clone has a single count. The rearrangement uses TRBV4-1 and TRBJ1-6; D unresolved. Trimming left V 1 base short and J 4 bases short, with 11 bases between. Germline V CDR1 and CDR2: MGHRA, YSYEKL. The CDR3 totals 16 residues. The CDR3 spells CASSQVPDMYNSPLHF. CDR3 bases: TGCGCCAGCAGCCAAGTACCCGACATGTATAATTCACCCCTCCACTTT.

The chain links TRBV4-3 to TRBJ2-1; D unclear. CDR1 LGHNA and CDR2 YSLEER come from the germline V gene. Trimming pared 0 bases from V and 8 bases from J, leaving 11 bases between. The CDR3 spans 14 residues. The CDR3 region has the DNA TGCGCCAGCAGCCAAGATCGAGAAAATGATGAGCAGTTCTTC. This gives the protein CASSQDRENDEQFF.

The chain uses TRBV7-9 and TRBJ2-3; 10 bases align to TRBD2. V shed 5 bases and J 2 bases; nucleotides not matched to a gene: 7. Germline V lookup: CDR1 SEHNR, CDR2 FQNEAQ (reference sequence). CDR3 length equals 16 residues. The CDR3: CASSPSGGEATDTQYF. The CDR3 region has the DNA TGTGCCAGCAGCCCCAGCGGGGGGGAGGCCACAGATACGCAGTATTTT. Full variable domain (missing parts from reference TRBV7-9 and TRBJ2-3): DTGVSQNPRHKITKRGQNVTFRCDPISEHNRLYWYRQTLGQGPEFLTYFQNEAQLEKSRLLSDRFSAERPKGSFSTLEIQRTEQGDSAMYLCASSPSGGEATDTQYFGPGTRLTVL.

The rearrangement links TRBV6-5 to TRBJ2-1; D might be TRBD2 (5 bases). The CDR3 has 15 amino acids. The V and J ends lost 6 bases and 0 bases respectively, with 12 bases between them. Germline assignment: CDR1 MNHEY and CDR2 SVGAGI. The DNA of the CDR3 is TGTGCCAGCAGCCCCCGTGGGAGCTCCTACAATGAGCAGTTCTTC. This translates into CASSPRGSSYNEQFF.

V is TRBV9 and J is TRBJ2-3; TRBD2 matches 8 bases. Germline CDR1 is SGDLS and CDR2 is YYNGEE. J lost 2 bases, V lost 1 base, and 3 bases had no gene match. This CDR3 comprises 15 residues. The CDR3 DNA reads TGTGCCAGCAGCGTAAGGGGACTAGACACAGATACGCAGTATTTT. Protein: CASSVRGLDTDTQYF.

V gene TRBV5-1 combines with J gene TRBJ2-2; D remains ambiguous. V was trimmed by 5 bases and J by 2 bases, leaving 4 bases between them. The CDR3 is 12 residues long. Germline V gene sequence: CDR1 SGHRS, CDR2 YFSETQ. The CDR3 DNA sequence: TGCGCCAGCAGTAGTAACACCGGGGAGCTGTTTTTT. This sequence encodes CASSSNTGELFF.

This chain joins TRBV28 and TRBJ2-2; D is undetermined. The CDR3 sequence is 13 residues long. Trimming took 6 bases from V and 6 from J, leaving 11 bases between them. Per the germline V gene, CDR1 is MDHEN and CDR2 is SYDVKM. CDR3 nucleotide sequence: TGTGCCAGCAGCATTACCACACCCGGGGAGCTGTTTTTT. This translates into CASSITTPGELFF.

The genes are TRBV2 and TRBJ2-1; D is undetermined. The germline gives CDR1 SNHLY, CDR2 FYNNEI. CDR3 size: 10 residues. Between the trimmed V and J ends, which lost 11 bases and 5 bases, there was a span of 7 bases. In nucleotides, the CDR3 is TGTGCCGGGCAGAACAATGAGCAGTTCTTC. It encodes CAGQNNEQFF.

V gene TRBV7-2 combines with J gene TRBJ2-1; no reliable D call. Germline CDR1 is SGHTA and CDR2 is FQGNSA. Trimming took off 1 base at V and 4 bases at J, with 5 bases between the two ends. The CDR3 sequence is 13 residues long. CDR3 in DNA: TGTGCCAGCAGCTTAGGTCCTTACAATGAGCAGTTCTTC. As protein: CASSLGPYNEQFF. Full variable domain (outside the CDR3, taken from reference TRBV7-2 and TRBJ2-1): GAGVSQSPSNKVTEKGKDVELRCDPISGHTALYWYRQSLGQGLEFLIYFQGNSAPDKSGLPSDRFSAERTGGSVSTLTIQRTQQEDSAVYLCASSLGPYNEQFFGPGTRLTVL.

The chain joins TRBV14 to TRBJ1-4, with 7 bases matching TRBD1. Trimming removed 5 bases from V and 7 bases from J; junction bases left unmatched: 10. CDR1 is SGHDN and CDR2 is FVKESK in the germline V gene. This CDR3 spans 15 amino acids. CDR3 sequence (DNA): TGTGCCAGCAGCGATAGCACAGGGGTCGTTGAAAAACTGTTTTTT. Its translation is CASSDSTGVVEKLFF.

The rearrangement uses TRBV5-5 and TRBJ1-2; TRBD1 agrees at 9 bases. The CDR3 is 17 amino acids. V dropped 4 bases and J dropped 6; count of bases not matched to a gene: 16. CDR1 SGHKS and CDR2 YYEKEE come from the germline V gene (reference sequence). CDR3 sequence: CASSPFDPGQGEDGYTF. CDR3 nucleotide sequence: TGTGCCAGCAGCCCTTTTGACCCGGGACAGGGTGAAGATGGCTACACCTTC.

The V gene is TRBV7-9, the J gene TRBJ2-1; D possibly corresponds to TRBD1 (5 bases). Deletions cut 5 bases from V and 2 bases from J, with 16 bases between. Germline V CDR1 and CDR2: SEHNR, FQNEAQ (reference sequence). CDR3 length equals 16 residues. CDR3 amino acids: CASSPRWGKTYNEQFF. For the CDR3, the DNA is TGTGCCAGCAGCCCCCGGTGGGGCAAGACCTACAATGAGCAGTTCTTC.